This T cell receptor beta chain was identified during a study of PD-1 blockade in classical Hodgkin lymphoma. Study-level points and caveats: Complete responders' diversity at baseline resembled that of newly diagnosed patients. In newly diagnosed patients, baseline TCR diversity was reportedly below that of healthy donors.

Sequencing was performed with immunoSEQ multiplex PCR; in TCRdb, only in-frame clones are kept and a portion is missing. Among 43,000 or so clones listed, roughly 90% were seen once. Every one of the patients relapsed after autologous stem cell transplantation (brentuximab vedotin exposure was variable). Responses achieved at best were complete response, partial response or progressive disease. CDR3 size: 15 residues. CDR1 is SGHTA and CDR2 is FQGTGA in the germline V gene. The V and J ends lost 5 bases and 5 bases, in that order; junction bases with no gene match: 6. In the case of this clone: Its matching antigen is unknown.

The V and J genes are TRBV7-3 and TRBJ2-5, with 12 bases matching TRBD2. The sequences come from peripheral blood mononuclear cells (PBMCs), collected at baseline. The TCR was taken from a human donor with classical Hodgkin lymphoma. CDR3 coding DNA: TGTGCCAGCAGCCGACTAGCGGGAGTATGGGAGACCCAGTACTTC. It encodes CASSRLAGVWETQYF.